Following are 25 T cell receptor beta chains from one sample sequenced in a study of early T cells in non-severe SARS-CoV-2 infection. TCRdb independently ran MiXCR on the 5' RACE reads; one entry per CDR3 protein. The sample has about 86,000 distinct CDR3 sequences; around 14% are singletons. The sample was whole blood. The receptors were gathered from an adult who was a healthcare worker with PCR-confirmed SARS-CoV-2 infection or an uninfected control (not recorded which).

The genes are TRBV12-3 or TRBV12-4 and TRBJ2-1; D possibly corresponds to TRBD2 (6 bases). The CDR3 spans 16 residues. Trimming took off 0 bases at V and 3 bases at J, with 12 bases between the two ends. CDR3 loop: CASSLAWGELYNEQFF. In DNA, the CDR3 is TGTGCCAGCAGTTTAGCGTGGGGGGAGCTCTACAATGAGCAGTTCTTC.

The rearrangement joins TRBV18 to TRBJ2-1; the match to TRBD1 covers 11 bases. Germline V lookup: CDR1 KGHSH, CDR2 LQKENI. The CDR3 covers 12 residues. Unmatched junction bases numbered 3, after V lost 5 bases and J lost 12 bases. CDR3 coding DNA: TGTGCCAGCTCAGGACAGGGGGCGATGCAGTTCTTC. Translating it yields CASSGQGAMQFF.

This clonotype was counted ten times or more. This chain uses TRBV20-1 with TRBJ2-1; 7 bases fit TRBD2. This CDR3 spans 15 amino acids. Per germline, CDR1 DFQATT and CDR2 SNEGSKA (reference sequence). V lost 6 bases and J lost 4; bases outside the gene matches: 12. The CDR3 DNA follows: TGCAGTGCCCCGAATGGGCCAGCGGGATACAATGAGCAGTTCTTC. It codes for CSAPNGPAGYNEQFF.

In this sample, this clonotype turned up a few times. The chain uses TRBV4-1 and TRBJ2-2; TRBD1 is a possible D gene (6 bases). Germline V gives CDR1 MGHRA, CDR2 YSYEKL. CDR3 length: 15 amino acids. Trimming shortened V by 4 bases and J by 5 bases, and 14 bases separated the two germline ends. CDR3 nucleotide sequence: TGCGCCAGCAGCCGTGGGTCAGGGGAGACCGGGGAGCTGTTTTTT. Protein product: CASSRGSGETGELFF.

This chain uses TRBV5-1 with TRBJ1-5, with D tentatively TRBD1 (5 bases). The CDR3 spans 16 residues. Trimming removed 2 bases from V and 7 bases from J, with 19 bases in between. CDR1 and CDR2 (germline): SGHRS, YFSETQ. The CDR3 reads CASSFRDGATKQPQHF. The CDR3 DNA reads TGCGCCAGCAGCTTCAGGGACGGGGCGACGAAACAGCCCCAGCATTTT.

This clonotype was detected a few times. The genes are TRBV9 and TRBJ1-3, with D possibly matching TRBD1 (6 bases). Deletions cut 3 bases from V and 2 bases from J, with 21 bases between. The CDR3 loop spans 18 amino acids. The germline gives CDR1 SGDLS, CDR2 YYNGEE. The CDR3 DNA follows: TGTGCCAGCAGCGATTCCCGTGACAGGCACCTCACTGGAAACACCATATATTTT. It is translated as CASSDSRDRHLTGNTIYF.

The V call is TRBV28, the J call TRBJ2-5, with D possibly called TRBD1 or TRBD2 (7 bases each). The CDR3 extends over 14 amino acids. CDR1 and CDR2 (germline): MDHEN, SYDVKM. Trimming shortened V by 10 bases and J by 5 bases, and 20 bases separated the two germline ends. The CDR3, as DNA: TGTGCCACCCTCAGGGGGGGCCCCCAGGAGACCCAGTACTTC. The encoded protein is CATLRGGPQETQYF. Combining the CDR3 with reference TRBV28 and TRBJ2-5 gives the whole variable domain DVKVTQSSRYLVKRTGEKVFLECVQDMDHENMFWYRQDPGLGLRLIYFSYDVKMKEKGDIPEGYSVSREKKERFSLILESASTNQTSMYLCATLRGGPQETQYFGPGTRLLVL.

The chain joins TRBV9 to TRBJ1-3, with D possibly TRBD1 on 5 matching bases. The length of the CDR3 is 16 residues. Trimming left V 1 base short and J 1 base short, with 12 bases between. CDR1 and CDR2 (germline): SGDLS, YYNGEE. The CDR3, as DNA: TGTGCCAGCAGCGTACAGGGCGGTCTTTCTGGAAACACCATATATTTT. This encodes CASSVQGGLSGNTIYF.

The sample holds a few counts of this clonotype. The V and J genes are TRBV2 and TRBJ2-7, with TRBD2 matching 8 bases. CDR1 is SNHLY, CDR2 FYNNEI, per germline. The CDR3 has 14 amino acids. V gave up 8 bases and J gave up 6 bases; unmatched junction bases: 12. CDR3 DNA: TGTGCCAGCCGAAGGCAAGCGGGAGAAGGCGAGCAGTACTTC. Translation: CASRRQAGEGEQYF.

This clonotype was found a few times. J is TRBJ2-5 and V is TRBV7-2; perhaps TRBD2 as D (6 bases). CDR3 length equals 14 residues. From germline, CDR1 is SGHTA and CDR2 FQGNSA. Deletions cut 5 bases from V and 5 bases from J, with 15 bases between. The CDR3 loop is CASSQGRGLETQYF. The CDR3 nucleotides read TGTGCCAGCAGCCAGGGACGGGGGTTGGAGACCCAGTACTTC.

At least ten counts were recorded for this clonotype. This chain uses TRBV9 with TRBJ2-7, with D perhaps matching TRBD1 or TRBD2 (5 bases each). Germline V gene lookup returns CDR1 SGDLS and CDR2 YYNGEE. V was trimmed by 2 bases and J by 2 bases, leaving 11 bases between them. This CDR3 region has 14 residues. The CDR3 here is CASSVGTATYEQYF. CDR3 DNA sequence: TGTGCCAGCAGCGTGGGGACCGCGACCTACGAGCAGTACTTC.

The V call is TRBV13, the J call TRBJ2-2, with D possibly being TRBD1 (6 bases). Trimming shortened V by 3 bases and J by 8 bases, and 19 bases separated the two germline ends. This CDR3 is 16 amino acids long. Germline lookup yields CDR1 PRHDT and CDR2 FYEKMQ (reference sequence). CDR3: CASSLTRPGASGELFF. DNA for the CDR3: TGTGCCAGCAGCTTGACGAGGCCAGGGGCGTCAGGGGAGCTGTTTTTT.

The chain links TRBV12-3 or TRBV12-4 to TRBJ2-1; possibly TRBD2 for D (6 bases). The V and J ends lost 3 bases and 0 bases respectively, with 15 bases between them. The CDR3 is 17 amino acids. The CDR3 nucleotides are TGTGCCAGCAGTTTTAGCGGAGGCCCAAGCTCCTACAATGAGCAGTTCTTC. Its translation: CASSFSGGPSSYNEQFF.

V and J are TRBV25-1 and TRBJ1-1; TRBD1 might be the D (6 bases). Trimming took off 7 bases at V and 6 bases at J, with 18 bases between the two ends. In germline, CDR1 is MGHDK, CDR2 SYGVNS. The CDR3 consists of 14 residues. The CDR3 is CASTPPGGWSEAFF. CDR3 DNA sequence: TGTGCCAGCACTCCCCCGGGGGGCTGGTCTGAAGCTTTCTTT.

The chain is built from TRBV4-1 and TRBJ2-7; 7 bases are a match to TRBD1. In germline, CDR1 is MGHRA, CDR2 YSYEKL. This CDR3 comprises 12 residues. V trimming: 10 bases; J trimming: 0 bases; junction bases outside the gene matches: 3. CDR3 residues: CATQGDSYEQYF. The CDR3 nucleotides read TGCGCCACCCAGGGGGACTCCTACGAGCAGTACTTC.

This clonotype was counted only a few times. The chain recombines TRBV7-9 with TRBJ2-2, with a tentative D call TRBD2 (6 bases). Germline V lookup: CDR1 SEHNR, CDR2 FQNEAQ (reference sequence). The germline V and J ends were trimmed by 4 bases and 3 bases, with 12 bases remaining between them. There are 15 residues in the CDR3. The CDR3 DNA reads as TGTGCCAGCAGCTCCGTGGGGGGTTACACCGGGGAGCTGTTTTTT. Translation: CASSSVGGYTGELFF. The whole variable domain, filled in from reference TRBV7-9 and TRBJ2-2, reads DTGVSQNPRHKITKRGQNVTFRCDPISEHNRLYWYRQTLGQGPEFLTYFQNEAQLEKSRLLSDRFSAERPKGSFSTLEIQRTEQGDSAMYLCASSSVGGYTGELFFGEGSRLTVL.

This sequence joins TRBV19 and TRBJ2-7; D perhaps matches TRBD2 (6 bases). The CDR3 spans 14 residues. The V gene's germline CDR1 is LNHDA and CDR2 SQIVND (reference sequence). Trimming pared 5 bases from V and 0 bases from J, leaving 11 bases between. The CDR3 DNA follows: TGTGCCAGTAGTCTGAGACTAGACTCCTACGAGCAGTACTTC. Encoded protein: CASSLRLDSYEQYF.

The chain couples TRBV29-1 to TRBJ2-1; tentatively, D is TRBD1 (5 bases). Germline CDR1 reads SQVTM; CDR2 reads ANQGSEA. V dropped 0 bases and J dropped 0 bases, with 12 bases sitting between them. The CDR3 is 16 residues long. In DNA form, the CDR3 reads TGCAGCGTTGAAGACCCCGACAGAGTCTCCTACAATGAGCAGTTCTTC. Its translation is CSVEDPDRVSYNEQFF.

This clonotype showed up many times. The chain has TRBV6-5 and TRBJ1-3, with 8 bases fitting TRBD1. The V gene's germline CDR1 is MNHEY and CDR2 SVGAGI. The CDR3 runs 21 residues. V trimming: 2 bases; J trimming: 0 bases; junction bases outside the gene matches: 18. The CDR3 is CASSYLRQGRPGRPSGNTIYF. Here the CDR3 DNA reads TGTGCCAGCAGTTACCTGCGACAGGGGCGGCCTGGGCGCCCCTCTGGAAACACCATATATTTT.

The V gene is TRBV29-1, the J gene TRBJ2-1; 12 bases map to TRBD2. J lost 6 bases, V lost 0 bases, and 3 bases had no gene match. The CDR3 has 15 residues. The germline CDR1 and CDR2 sequences are SQVTM and ANQGSEA. The CDR3 spells CSVEDGLAGINEQFF. The CDR3 DNA follows: TGCAGCGTTGAAGATGGACTAGCGGGGATCAATGAGCAGTTCTTC.

V and J are TRBV19 and TRBJ2-2, with TRBD2 matching 7 bases. Germline V CDR1 and CDR2: LNHDA, SQIVND (reference sequence). V trimming: 6 bases; J trimming: 4 bases; junction bases outside the gene matches: 11. This CDR3 region has 16 residues. The CDR3: CASRRTSSPGTGELFF. The CDR3 DNA reads TGTGCCAGTAGGAGGACTAGTTCTCCGGGCACCGGGGAGCTGTTTTTT.

This clonotype showed up just a few times. The chain has TRBV28 and TRBJ1-2; D might be TRBD1 (6 bases). Germline V gene lookup returns CDR1 MDHEN and CDR2 SYDVKM. The CDR3 has 15 amino acids. The V end lost 4 bases, the J end lost 5 bases, and 17 bases lay between the germline ends. Here the CDR3 reads CASSSPQGGQYGYTF. Here the CDR3 DNA reads TGTGCCAGCAGTTCCCCCCAAGGGGGGCAATATGGCTACACCTTC.

This clonotype was observed many times. The chain carries TRBV19 and TRBJ2-1; TRBD2 agrees at 8 bases. Germline CDR1 LNHDA, CDR2 SQIVND (reference sequence). The CDR3 is 15 amino acids. Trimming removed 4 bases from V and 4 bases from J; junction bases left unmatched: 6. CDR3 sequence reads: CASSNPGLVYNEQFF. The CDR3 region has the DNA TGTGCCAGTAGTAATCCGGGACTAGTTTACAATGAGCAGTTCTTC.

The chain links TRBV5-1 to TRBJ2-1; 13 bases align to TRBD2. The V segment lost 1 base and the J segment 8 bases; nucleotides outside the gene matches: 9. The CDR3 covers 17 residues. In germline, CDR1 is SGHRS, CDR2 YFSETQ. The CDR3 coding sequence is TGCGCCAGCAGCTTGCACCGACTAGCGGGAGGCCGGGATGAGCAGTTCTTC. Its translation: CASSLHRLAGGRDEQFF.

V usage is TRBV9 and J usage is TRBJ2-7, with 8 nucleotides matching TRBD1. Losses at the gene ends were 4 bases for V and 2 bases for J; bases not matched to a gene: 8. The germline gives CDR1 SGDLS, CDR2 YYNGEE. CDR3 size: 15 residues. The CDR3 sequence: CASSMGGQGPYEQYF. CDR3 nucleotides: TGTGCCAGCAGCATGGGAGGACAGGGCCCCTACGAGCAGTACTTC.